The 14 T cell receptor beta chains in this list originate from one sample, sequenced in a study of T-cell reconstitution after alpha-beta-depleted transplantation in children. This sample's TCRbeta library carried unique molecular identifier barcodes. TCRdb reprocessed the PCR reads via MiXCR and lists one record per CDR3 protein. The repertoire includes approximately 220,000 distinct CDR3 sequences, more than 15% of them detected once, and about 41% sits in the top ten. The sequenced sample was PBMCs, mostly from graft donor cells, obtained 360 days after TCRalphabeta/CD19-depleted stem cell transplant. Receptor source: a male patient aged 2-15 years who had a stem cell transplant for acute lymphoblastic leukemia, so the T cells may come from the graft donor.

In its sample, this clonotype was seen a few times. This chain uses TRBV5-1 with TRBJ2-1; D is tentatively TRBD1 or TRBD2 (5 bases each). Germline assignment: CDR1 SGHRS and CDR2 YFSETQ. Trimming removed 4 bases from V and 5 bases from J, with 22 bases in between. This CDR3 spans 17 amino acids. DNA of the CDR3: TGCGCCAGCAGCCGGGTGGGACGAACACTTTTTGACAATGAGCAGTTCTTC. It codes for CASSRVGRTLFDNEQFF.

V usage is TRBV6-1 and J usage is TRBJ2-7, with D hard to call. Germline CDR1 reads MNHNS; CDR2 reads SASEGT. This CDR3 has 13 residues. Between the trimmed V and J ends, which lost 10 bases and 0 bases, there was a span of 13 bases. The CDR3 protein is CATSPIPSYEQYF. CDR3 in DNA: TGTGCCACCTCACCTATCCCCTCCTACGAGCAGTACTTC.

In its sample, this clonotype was seen once. The chain carries TRBV12-3 or TRBV12-4 and TRBJ2-1, with D possibly matching TRBD2 (6 bases). This CDR3 comprises 18 residues. With 11 bases removed from V and 7 bases from J, the gap between germline ends came to 33 bases. DNA of the CDR3: TGTGCCTTCAGCTTCGGGATGGGGCCGGGAGACAAAGAAAATGAGCAGTTCTTC. Translation: CAFSFGMGPGDKENEQFF.

This clonotype has only a few counts. The chain uses TRBV5-1 and TRBJ2-2; possibly TRBD1 for D (5 bases). The ends were cut back, 4 bases at V and 4 bases at J, with 17 bases in the middle. Germline assignment: CDR1 SGHRS and CDR2 YFSETQ. The CDR3 contains 16 residues. The CDR3 protein is CASSAARVDFTGELFF. The CDR3, as DNA: TGCGCCAGCAGCGCCGCCAGGGTAGATTTCACCGGGGAGCTGTTTTTT.

This chain joins TRBV5-1 and TRBJ1-5; tentatively, D is TRBD1 (5 bases). Trimming took 0 bases from V and 5 from J, leaving 12 bases between them. Germline CDR1 is SGHRS and CDR2 is YFSETQ. The CDR3 is made up of 15 amino acids. Written as DNA, the CDR3 is TGCGCCAGCAGCTTGGGCGACAGCTATCATCAGCCCCAGCATTTT. Translated: CASSLGDSYHQPQHF.

The rearrangement links TRBV29-1 to TRBJ2-3; 13 nucleotides match TRBD2. Germline V gene sequence: CDR1 SQVTM, CDR2 ANQGSEA. The CDR3 extends over 18 amino acids. The ends lost 6 bases at V and 0 bases at J; junction bases unmatched: 12. The CDR3 here is CSVVRLAGGRRSTDTQYF. Here the CDR3 DNA reads TGCAGCGTAGTAAGACTAGCGGGGGGCCGACGGAGCACAGATACGCAGTATTTT.

This clonotype was seen a few times. The rearrangement links TRBV20-1 to TRBJ2-5, with 12 positions matching TRBD2. CDR1 and CDR2 from the germline V gene are DFQATT and SNEGSKA (reference sequence). The CDR3 runs to 16 residues. The V and J ends lost 3 bases and 5 bases, in that order; junction bases with no gene match: 10. CDR3 coding DNA: TGCAGTGCTAGTCTATCGCGACTAGCGGGGGTGGAGACCCAGTACTTC. As protein: CSASLSRLAGVETQYF.

This clonotype turned up a few times. This chain joins TRBV5-4 and TRBJ2-2; 14 bases map to TRBD2. The V gene end was trimmed by 4 bases and the J gene end by 3 bases; junction bases not matched to a gene: 2. The CDR3 totals 16 residues. Germline V gene data show CDR1 as SGHNT and CDR2 as YYREEE (reference sequence). CDR3: CASSMGLAGDTGELFF. The CDR3 DNA follows: TGTGCCAGCAGCATGGGACTAGCGGGAGACACCGGGGAGCTGTTTTTT.

J is TRBJ2-3 and V is TRBV12-3 or TRBV12-4; D may be TRBD2 (7 bases). V was pared by 7 bases and J by 0 bases, with 11 bases between. This CDR3 comprises 14 residues. The CDR3 DNA follows: TGTGCCAGCAAGGCGGGGGCAAGCACAGATACGCAGTATTTT. This sequence encodes CASKAGASTDTQYF.

This clonotype was observed a few times. This rearrangement joins TRBV5-1 to TRBJ1-1; tentative D call: TRBD1 (5 bases). The germline V gene encodes CDR1 SGHRS and CDR2 YFSETQ. The CDR3 has 17 amino acids. V was pared by 0 bases and J by 4 bases, with 19 bases between. CDR3 sequence (DNA): TGCGCCAGCAGCTTGGGAGGCGGGCAGGGTTCGGGCACTGAAGCTTTCTTT. Its translation is CASSLGGGQGSGTEAFF.

The chain carries TRBV11-2 and TRBJ2-7; perhaps D is TRBD1 or TRBD2 (5 bases each). Germline CDR1 is SGHAT and CDR2 is FQNNGV. The CDR3 covers 16 residues. The V end lost 0 bases, the J end lost 3 bases, and 15 bases lay between the germline ends. This chain's CDR3 is CASSLDLSGSHYEQYF. In DNA, the CDR3 is TGTGCCAGCAGCTTAGATTTGTCAGGGAGTCACTACGAGCAGTACTTC. The full variable domain, rest sourced from reference TRBV11-2 and TRBJ2-7, is EAGVAQSPRYKIIEKRQSVAFWCNPISGHATLYWYQQILGQGPKLLIQFQNNGVVDDSQLPKDRFSAERLKGVDSTLKIQPAKLEDSAVYLCASSLDLSGSHYEQYFGPGTRLTVT.

V usage is TRBV7-2 and J usage is TRBJ2-2, with 7 positions matching TRBD2. CDR3 length equals 16 residues. Losses at the gene ends were 1 base for V and 6 bases for J; bases not matched to a gene: 8. Germline lookup yields CDR1 SGHTA and CDR2 FQGNSA. The CDR3 nucleotides are TGTGCCAGCAGCTTAGGGCGCCTAGCGGTTTCCGGGGAGCTGTTTTTT. The encoded protein is CASSLGRLAVSGELFF.

V is TRBV27 and J is TRBJ2-7, with 7 positions matching TRBD1. The germline V gene encodes CDR1 MNHEY and CDR2 SMNVEV (reference sequence). The V and J ends lost 6 bases and 3 bases, in that order; junction bases with no gene match: 8. This CDR3 has 14 residues. The CDR3 here is CASSLQGIGYEQYF. In DNA, the CDR3 is TGTGCCAGCAGCTTACAGGGGATAGGCTACGAGCAGTACTTC.

This chain joins TRBV6-8 and TRBJ2-4, with TRBD2 as a possible D gene (5 bases). Germline V gene data show CDR1 as MNHGY and CDR2 as SAAAGT. The CDR3 contains 16 residues. The V end was cut by 4 bases, the J end by 0 bases, with 13 bases between. In nucleotides, the CDR3 is TGTGCCAGCAGTTCATTCGCGGGTATAGCCAAAAACATTCAGTACTTC. This encodes CASSSFAGIAKNIQYF.